This T cell receptor beta chain was recorded in a study of cytomegalovirus exposure and HLA in healthy donors. Overall study findings and caveats: The CMV antigen specificity of a few CMV-associated chains was confirmed through in vitro analysis.

CDR1 is SGHRS and CDR2 is YFSETQ in the germline V gene. V lost 4 bases to trimming and J lost 7 bases; unmatched junction nucleotides: 8. CDR3 size: 15 residues. Data came from immunoSEQ multiplex PCR; TCRdb stores just in-frame clones and leaves some out. Here the sample spans roughly 240,000 clones, around nine tenths being singletons. This clone was seen ten or more times. Its antigen is as yet unknown. The sequenced sample consisted of PBMCs. The clonotype originates from a man younger than 35 in good health and CMV-seronegative. The chain uses TRBV5-1 and TRBJ1-5, with 10 nucleotides matching TRBD1. This chain's CDR3 is CASSPGTGARQPQHF. The DNA for the CDR3 is TGCGCCAGCAGCCCGGGGACAGGGGCTAGGCAGCCCCAGCATTTT.